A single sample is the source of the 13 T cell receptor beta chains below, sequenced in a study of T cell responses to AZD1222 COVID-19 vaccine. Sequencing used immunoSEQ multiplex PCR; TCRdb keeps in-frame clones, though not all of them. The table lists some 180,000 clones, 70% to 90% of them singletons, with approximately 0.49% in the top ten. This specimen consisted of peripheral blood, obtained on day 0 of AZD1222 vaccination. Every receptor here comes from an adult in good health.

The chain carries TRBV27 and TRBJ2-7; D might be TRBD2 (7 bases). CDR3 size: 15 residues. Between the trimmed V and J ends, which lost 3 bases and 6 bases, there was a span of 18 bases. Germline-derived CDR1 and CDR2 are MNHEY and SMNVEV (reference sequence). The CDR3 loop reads CASSLGGGGPSEQYF. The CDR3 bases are TGTGCCAGCAGTTTGGGAGGGGGTGGTCCAAGCGAGCAGTACTTC.

CDR3 in amino acids: CASTPPGSDNEKLFF. The CDR3 DNA sequence: TGTGCCAGCACCCCCCCGGGGAGTGATAATGAAAAACTGTTTTTT. J is TRBJ1-4 and V is TRBV7-8; D ambiguous. Germline assignment: CDR1 SGHVS and CDR2 FQNEAQ. The CDR3 loop spans 15 amino acids. V was pared by 7 bases and J by 4 bases, with 16 bases between.

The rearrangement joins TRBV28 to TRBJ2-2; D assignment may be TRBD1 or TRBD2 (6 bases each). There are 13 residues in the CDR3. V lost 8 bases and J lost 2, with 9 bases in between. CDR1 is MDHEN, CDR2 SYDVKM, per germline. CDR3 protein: CASLGGNTGELFF. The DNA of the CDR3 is TGTGCCAGCCTCGGGGGCAACACCGGGGAGCTGTTTTTT.

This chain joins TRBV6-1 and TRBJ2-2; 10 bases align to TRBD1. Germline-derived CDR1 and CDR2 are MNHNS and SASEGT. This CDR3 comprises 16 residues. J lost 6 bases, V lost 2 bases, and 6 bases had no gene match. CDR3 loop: CASSETGQGKAGELFF. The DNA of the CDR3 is TGTGCCAGCAGTGAAACGGGACAGGGGAAGGCCGGGGAGCTGTTTTTT.

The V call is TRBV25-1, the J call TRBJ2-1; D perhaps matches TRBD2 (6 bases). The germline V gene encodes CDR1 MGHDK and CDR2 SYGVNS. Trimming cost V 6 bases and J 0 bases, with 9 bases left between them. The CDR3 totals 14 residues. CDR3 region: CASRLGGSYNEQFF. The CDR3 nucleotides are TGTGCCAGCAGGTTGGGAGGCTCCTACAATGAGCAGTTCTTC.

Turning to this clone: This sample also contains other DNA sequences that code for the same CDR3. CDR3 amino acids: CASSLMAGTYEQYF. The CDR3 DNA reads TGTGCCAGCAGCTTAATGGCAGGGACCTACGAGCAGTACTTC. The chain uses TRBV7-2 and TRBJ2-7; D is possibly TRBD1 (5 bases). This CDR3 is built from 14 residues. V lost 2 bases, J lost 2 bases, and 10 bases lay in between. Germline-derived CDR1 and CDR2 are SGHTA and FQGNSA.

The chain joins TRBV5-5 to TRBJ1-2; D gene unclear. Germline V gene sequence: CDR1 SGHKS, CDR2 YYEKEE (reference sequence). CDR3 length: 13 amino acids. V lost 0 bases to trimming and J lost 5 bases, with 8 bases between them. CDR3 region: CASSLGTEYGYTF. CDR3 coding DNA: TGTGCCAGCAGCTTGGGGACGGAATATGGCTACACCTTC.

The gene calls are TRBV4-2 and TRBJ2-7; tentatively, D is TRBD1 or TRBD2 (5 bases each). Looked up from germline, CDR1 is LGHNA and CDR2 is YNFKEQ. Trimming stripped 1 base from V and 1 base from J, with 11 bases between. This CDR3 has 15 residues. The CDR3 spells CASSQGGDRSYEQYF. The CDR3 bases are TGTGCCAGCAGCCAAGGTGGGGACCGATCCTACGAGCAGTACTTC.

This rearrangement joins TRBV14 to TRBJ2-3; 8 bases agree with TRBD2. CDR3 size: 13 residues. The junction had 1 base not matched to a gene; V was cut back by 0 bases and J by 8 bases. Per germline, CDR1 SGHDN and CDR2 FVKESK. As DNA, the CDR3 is TGTGCCAGCAGCCAAGATGCGGGGGGTACGCAGTATTTT. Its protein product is CASSQDAGGTQYF.

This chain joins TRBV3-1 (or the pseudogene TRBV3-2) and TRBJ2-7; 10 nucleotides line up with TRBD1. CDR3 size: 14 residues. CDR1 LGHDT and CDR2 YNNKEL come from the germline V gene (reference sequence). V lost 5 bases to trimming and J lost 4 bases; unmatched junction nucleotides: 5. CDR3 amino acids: CASSYRDRGYEQYF. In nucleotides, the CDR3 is TGTGCCAGCAGCTACCGGGACAGGGGTTACGAGCAGTACTTC.

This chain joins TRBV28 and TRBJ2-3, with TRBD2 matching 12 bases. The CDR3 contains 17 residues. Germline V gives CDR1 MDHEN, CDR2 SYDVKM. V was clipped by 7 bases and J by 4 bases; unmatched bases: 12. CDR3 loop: CASKSPLAGGVPDTQYF. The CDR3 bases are TGTGCCAGCAAATCACCGCTAGCGGGAGGGGTTCCAGATACGCAGTATTTT.

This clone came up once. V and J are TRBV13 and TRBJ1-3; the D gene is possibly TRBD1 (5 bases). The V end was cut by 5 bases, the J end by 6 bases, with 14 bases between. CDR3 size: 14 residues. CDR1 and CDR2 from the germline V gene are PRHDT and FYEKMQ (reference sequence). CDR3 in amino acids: CASSPPGGENTIYF. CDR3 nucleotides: TGTGCCAGCAGCCCCCCGGGGGGGGAAAACACCATATATTTT.

CDR3 amino acids: CSVLGYYGYTF. The CDR3, as DNA: TGCAGCGTCCTAGGGTACTATGGCTACACCTTC. The genes are TRBV29-1 and TRBJ1-2, with D uncertain. Germline assignment: CDR1 SQVTM and CDR2 ANQGSEA. Trimming cost V 6 bases and J 3 bases, with 8 bases left between them. The CDR3 runs to 11 residues.